This T cell receptor (beta chain) was captured by sequencing in a study of blood T cell repertoires in COVID-19. The wider study: Samples representing acute and convalescent COVID-19 were sourced from the United States, Italy and Spain. The cDNA or gDNA used as material had been derived from T cells, B-cell-depleted T cells, or PBMCs.

Seattle-derived patients entered the study during active infection and were followed longitudinally. Sequencing was performed with immunoSEQ multiplex PCR; in TCRdb, only in-frame clones are kept and a portion is missing. The profile shows about 130,000 clones, approximately 89% of them singletons. This CDR3 has 14 amino acids. Germline V CDR1 and CDR2: MDHEN, SYDVKM. The V end lost 6 bases, the J end lost 3 bases, and 15 bases lay between the germline ends. The chain is built from TRBV28 and TRBJ2-7, with D possibly matching TRBD2 (6 bases). Sequencing input: peripheral blood. The TCR sequence derives from a woman in her 70s with COVID-19, enrolled during active disease. The CDR3 sequence: CASRHSGLHYEQYF. CDR3 bases: TGTGCCAGCAGACATTCGGGACTTCACTACGAGCAGTACTTC.